This TCR beta chain was observed in a study of identical twins. MiXCR, applied by TCRdb to the 5' RACE reads, yields one record per CDR3 protein. The data contain about 570,000 distinct CDR3 sequences, over 8.5% of them singletons. V was clipped by 7 bases and J by 4 bases, with 13 bases between them. CDR3 size: 13 residues. This sample was also put to use in a study of yellow fever vaccine responses in identical twins.

The chain links TRBV12-3 or TRBV12-4 to TRBJ1-2; D remains unclear. The sample was PBMCs. The receptor was derived from a woman under 30 in good health. This chain's CDR3 is CASTPSMAYGYTF. In nucleotides, the CDR3 is TGTGCCAGCACCCCTTCTATGGCCTATGGCTACACCTTC.